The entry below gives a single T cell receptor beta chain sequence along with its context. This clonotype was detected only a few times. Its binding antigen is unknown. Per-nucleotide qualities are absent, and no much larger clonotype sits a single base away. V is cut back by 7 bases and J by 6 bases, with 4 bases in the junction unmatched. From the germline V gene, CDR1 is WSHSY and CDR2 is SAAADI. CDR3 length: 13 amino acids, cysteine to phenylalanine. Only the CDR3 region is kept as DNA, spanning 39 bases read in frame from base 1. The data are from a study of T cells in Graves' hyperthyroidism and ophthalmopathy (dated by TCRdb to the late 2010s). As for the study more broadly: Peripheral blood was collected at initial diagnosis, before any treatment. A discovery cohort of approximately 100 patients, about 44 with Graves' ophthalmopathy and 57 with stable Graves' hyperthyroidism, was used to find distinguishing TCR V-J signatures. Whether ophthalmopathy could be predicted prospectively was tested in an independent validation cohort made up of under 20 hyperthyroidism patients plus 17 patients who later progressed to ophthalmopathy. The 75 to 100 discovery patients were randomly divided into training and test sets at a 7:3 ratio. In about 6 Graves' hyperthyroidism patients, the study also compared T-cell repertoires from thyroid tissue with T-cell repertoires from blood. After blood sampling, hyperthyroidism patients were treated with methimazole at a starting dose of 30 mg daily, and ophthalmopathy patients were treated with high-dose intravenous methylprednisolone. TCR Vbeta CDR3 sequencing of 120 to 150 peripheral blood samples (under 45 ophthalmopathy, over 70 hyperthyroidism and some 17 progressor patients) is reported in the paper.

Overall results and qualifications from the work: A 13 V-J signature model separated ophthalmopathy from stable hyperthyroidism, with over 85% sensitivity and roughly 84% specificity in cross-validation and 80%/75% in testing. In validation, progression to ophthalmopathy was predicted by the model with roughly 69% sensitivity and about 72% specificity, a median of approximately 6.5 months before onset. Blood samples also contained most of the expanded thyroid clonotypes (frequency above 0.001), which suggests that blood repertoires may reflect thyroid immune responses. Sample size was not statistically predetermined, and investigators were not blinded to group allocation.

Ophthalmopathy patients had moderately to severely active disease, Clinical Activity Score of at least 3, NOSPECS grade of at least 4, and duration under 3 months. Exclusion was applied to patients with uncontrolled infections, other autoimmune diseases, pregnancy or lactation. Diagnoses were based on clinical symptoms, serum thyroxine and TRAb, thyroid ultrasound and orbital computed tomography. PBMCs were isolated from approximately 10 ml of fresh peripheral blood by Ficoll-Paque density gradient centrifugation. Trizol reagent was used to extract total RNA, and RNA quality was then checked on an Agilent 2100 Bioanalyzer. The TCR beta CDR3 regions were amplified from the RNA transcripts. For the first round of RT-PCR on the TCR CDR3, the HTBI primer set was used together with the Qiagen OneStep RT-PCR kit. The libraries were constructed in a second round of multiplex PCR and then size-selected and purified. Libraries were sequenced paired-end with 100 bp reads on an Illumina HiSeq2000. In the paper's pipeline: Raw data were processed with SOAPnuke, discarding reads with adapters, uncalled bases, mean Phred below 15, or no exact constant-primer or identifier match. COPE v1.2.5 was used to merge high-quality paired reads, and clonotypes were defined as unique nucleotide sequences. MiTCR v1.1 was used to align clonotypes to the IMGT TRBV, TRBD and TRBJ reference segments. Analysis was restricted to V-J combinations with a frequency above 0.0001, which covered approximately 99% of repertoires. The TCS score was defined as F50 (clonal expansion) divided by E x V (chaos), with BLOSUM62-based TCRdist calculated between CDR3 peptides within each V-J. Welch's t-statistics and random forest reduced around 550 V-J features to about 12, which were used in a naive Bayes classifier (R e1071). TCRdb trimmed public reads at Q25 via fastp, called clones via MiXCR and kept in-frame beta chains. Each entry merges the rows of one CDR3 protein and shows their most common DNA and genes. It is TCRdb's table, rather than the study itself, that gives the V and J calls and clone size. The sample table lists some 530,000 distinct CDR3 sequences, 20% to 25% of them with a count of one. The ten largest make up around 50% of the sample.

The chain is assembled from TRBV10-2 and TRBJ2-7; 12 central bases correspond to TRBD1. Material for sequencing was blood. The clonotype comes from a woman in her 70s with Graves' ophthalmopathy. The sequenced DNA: TGCGCCAGCACGGGACAGGGGGCTAGCGAGCAGTACTTC. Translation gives CASTGQGASEQYF.